Following are 3 T cell receptor beta chains from one sample sequenced in a study of blood T cell repertoires in COVID-19 (dated by TCRdb to about 2020). Libraries were constructed by the immunoSEQ multiplex PCR assay. As stored in TCRdb, this immuneACCESS dataset retains in-frame rearrangements with V and J assigned. A fraction of the clones does not appear; measured against another copy, unresolved V genes explain less than half of the discrepancy, and the remainder lacks a known reason. The sample has 75,000 to 100,000 clones on record, 75% to 85% of them singletons. Roughly 9.8% of the sample lies in the top ten. Specimen: peripheral blood. The receptors were gathered from an elderly woman with acute or convalescent COVID-19.

V and J are TRBV29-1 and TRBJ2-1, with 7 positions matching TRBD2. V was pared by 7 bases and J by 0 bases, with 6 bases of the junction left unmatched. The CDR3 length is 14 residues. Germline V gives CDR1 SQVTM, CDR2 ANQGSEA. CDR3 bases: TGCAGCGCTGAGCGGGATCACTCCTACAATGAGCAGTTCTTC. Encoded protein: CSAERDHSYNEQFF.

The V gene is TRBV18, the J gene TRBJ2-3; 7 nucleotides agree with TRBD1. V was clipped by 5 bases and J by 3 bases; unmatched bases: 8. CDR1 KGHSH and CDR2 LQKENI come from the germline V gene. This CDR3 is built from 15 residues. In DNA form, the CDR3 reads TGTGCCAGCTCAGCCCTACTACAGGGGACAGATACGCAGTATTTT. Its protein is CASSALLQGTDTQYF.

The genes are TRBV28 and TRBJ1-2; TRBD1 matches 8 bases. The V gene end was trimmed by 5 bases and the J gene end by 4 bases; junction bases not matched to a gene: 15. This CDR3 region has 17 residues. CDR1 and CDR2 (germline): MDHEN, SYDVKM. Here the CDR3 reads CASSTVRTGKVSYGYTF. CDR3 in DNA: TGTGCCAGCAGTACCGTTAGGACAGGGAAAGTAAGCTATGGCTACACCTTC.